This is a list of T cell receptor beta chains from one sample in a study of blood T cell repertoires in COVID-19. Method: immunoSEQ multiplex PCR; TCRdb's copy keeps in-frame clones and lacks some. In the table there are roughly 170,000 clones, 75% to 80% of which are singletons. Sequencing was done on a sample of peripheral blood. These receptors came from a woman in her 70s with acute or convalescent COVID-19. The CDR3 runs from the conserved cysteine through the conserved F or W. D genes are given only for firm matches. Expanded clones get a size class; other rows say once, few or many, or leave the size out.

j_call	d_call	clone_size	v_call	cdr3_aa	cdr3_nt
TRBJ2-7	TRBD2	once	TRBV20-1	CSASWGGTYEQYF	TGCAGTGCTAGTTGGGGGGGTACCTACGAGCAGTACTTC
TRBJ2-5	TRBD1	-	TRBV3-1/TRBV3-2	CASSQGTGRETQYF	TGTGCCAGCAGCCAAGGGACAGGAAGGGAGACCCAGTACTTC
TRBJ1-1	-	-	TRBV7-9	CASSLSFGNTEAFF	TGTGCCAGCAGCTTATCTTTCGGGAACACTGAAGCTTTCTTT
TRBJ2-7	TRBD2	-	TRBV7-2	CASSSGLSGSGFREQYF	TGTGCCAGCAGCTCCGGTCTTAGCGGGAGCGGCTTTCGGGAGCAGTACTTC
TRBJ1-1	-	few	TRBV29-1	CSVDSSGRRAEAFF	TGCAGCGTTGATTCATCGGGAAGGAGGGCTGAAGCTTTCTTT
TRBJ2-1	-	-	TRBV2	CASSEAHSGAGRINEQFF	TGTGCCAGCAGTGAAGCGCACAGTGGGGCAGGGCGTATCAATGAGCAGTTCTTC
TRBJ2-3	TRBD2	once	TRBV11-1	CASSSLAGTSDTQYF	TGTGCCAGCAGCTCACTAGCGGGAACGTCAGATACGCAGTATTTT
TRBJ2-2	-	-	TRBV3-1/TRBV3-2	CASSSDLGDTGELFF	TGTGCCAGCAGTTCCGACCTCGGGGATACCGGGGAGCTGTTTTTT
TRBJ2-7	TRBD2	-	TRBV7-8	CASSPGTSGIYEQYF	TGTGCCAGCAGCCCGGGGACTAGCGGAATCTACGAGCAGTACTTC
TRBJ1-1	-	-	TRBV5-1	CASSLAEDGRGEAFF	TGCGCCAGCAGCTTGGCCGAGGACGGAAGGGGTGAAGCTTTCTTT
TRBJ1-1	-	-	TRBV19	CASSTGQTIGEAFF	TGTGCCAGTAGTACCGGACAGACCATCGGGGAAGCTTTCTTT
TRBJ1-5	TRBD1	-	TRBV11-2	CASSLAGTEKTFDQPQHF	TGTGCCAGCAGCTTAGCCGGGACAGAAAAGACCTTCGATCAGCCCCAGCATTTT
TRBJ2-3	-	-	TRBV29-1	CSVLTGGRTDTQYF	TGCAGCGTTCTTACTGGCGGCCGCACAGATACGCAGTATTTT
TRBJ2-7	-	-	TRBV5-4	CASSLGSPGRGREQYF	TGTGCCAGCAGCTTGGGATCACCGGGCAGGGGTAGGGAGCAGTACTTC
TRBJ2-1	TRBD1	-	TRBV27	CASSPLGTGYNEQFF	TGTGCCAGCAGTCCCCTCGGGACAGGGTACAATGAGCAGTTCTTC
TRBJ2-3	-	-	TRBV15	CATSMERLTDTQYF	TGTGCCACCAGCATGGAGCGGCTCACAGATACGCAGTATTTT
TRBJ1-6	-	-	TRBV7-8	CASSLATGTGGNSPLHF	TGTGCCAGCAGCTTAGCTACCGGGACTGGGGGTAATTCACCCCTCCACTTT
TRBJ1-1	-	-	TRBV27	CASSFNWNTEAFF	TGTGCCAGCAGTTTCAACTGGAACACTGAAGCTTTCTTT
TRBJ1-4	TRBD1	-	TRBV5-5	CASSGGTGRNEKLFF	TGTGCCAGCAGCGGTGGGACAGGGAGAAATGAAAAACTGTTTTTT
TRBJ1-6	-	-	TRBV11-1	CASSLQVPSPLHF	TGTGCCAGCAGCTTACAGGTTCCTTCACCCCTCCACTTT
TRBJ2-7	-	once	TRBV19	CASTQPRQAHEQYF	TGTGCCAGTACCCAGCCCCGCCAGGCCCACGAGCAGTACTTC
TRBJ2-1	-	-	TRBV5-6	CASSLWQGLRDEQFF	TGTGCCAGCAGCTTGTGGCAGGGGCTCAGGGATGAGCAGTTCTTC
TRBJ2-7	-	-	TRBV11-2	CASSLQWGRGPSYEQYF	TGTGCCAGCAGCTTACAGTGGGGGCGGGGGCCATCCTACGAGCAGTACTTC
TRBJ2-2	TRBD2	-	TRBV6-1	CASSETSGDTGELFF	TGTGCCAGCAGTGAAACTAGCGGCGACACCGGGGAGCTGTTTTTT
TRBJ2-7	-	-	TRBV6-6	CASSYSNYEQYF	TGTGCCAGCAGTTACTCTAACTACGAGCAGTACTTC
TRBJ2-7	TRBD2	-	TRBV4-1	CASSTDLAGLYEQYF	TGCGCCAGCAGCACAGATCTAGCGGGTCTCTACGAGCAGTACTTC
TRBJ2-7	-	-	TRBV12-3/TRBV12-4	CASSFSSQYEQYF	TGTGCCAGCAGTTTTAGTTCCCAATACGAGCAGTACTTC
TRBJ1-2	-	once	TRBV6-5	CASSPEEFYGYTF	TGTGCCAGCAGTCCAGAAGAATTCTATGGCTACACCTTC
TRBJ1-2	TRBD1	few	TRBV28	CASSIPGTAIIHGYTF	TGTGCCAGCAGCATCCCCGGGACAGCAATAATCCATGGCTACACCTTC
TRBJ1-5	-	-	TRBV12-3/TRBV12-4	CASSFSGNQPQHF	TGTGCCAGCAGTTTTTCGGGGAATCAGCCCCAGCATTTT
TRBJ1-5	TRBD1	-	TRBV5-1	CASRFGTGDQPQHF	TGCGCCAGCAGGTTTGGGACAGGCGATCAGCCCCAGCATTTT
TRBJ2-5	TRBD2	-	TRBV18	CASSPPGLAGKETQYF	TGTGCCAGCTCACCACCGGGACTAGCGGGAAAAGAGACCCAGTACTTC
TRBJ2-1	TRBD2	-	TRBV6-6	CASSPLRGLREGRSYNEQFF	TGTGCCAGCAGTCCTCTCAGGGGTTTACGGGAGGGCCGTTCCTACAATGAGCAGTTCTTC
TRBJ1-6	TRBD1	-	TRBV5-1	CASRLIPGQGNSPLHF	TGCGCCAGCAGATTAATCCCGGGACAGGGGAATTCACCCCTCCACTTT
TRBJ2-5	-	-	TRBV5-1	CASSLSGRDQETQYF	TGCGCCAGCAGCTTGAGTGGGCGGGACCAAGAGACCCAGTACTTC
TRBJ1-1	TRBD1	few	TRBV29-1	CSVEEGQGGEAFF	TGCAGCGTTGAAGAGGGACAGGGGGGCGAAGCTTTCTTT
TRBJ2-7	TRBD1	-	TRBV19	CASSTTGGLNEQYF	TGTGCCAGTAGTACGACAGGGGGCTTGAACGAGCAGTACTTC
TRBJ1-2	-	few	TRBV2	CASSDRQGLLQGYTF	TGTGCCAGCAGTGACCGGCAGGGCCTCCTGCAGGGCTACACCTTC
TRBJ2-7	-	-	TRBV2	CASSDHTRGRAVEQYF	TGTGCCAGCAGTGACCACACGAGGGGGAGGGCCGTCGAGCAGTACTTC
TRBJ2-1	TRBD2	-	TRBV3-1/TRBV3-2	CASSLSSGLYNEQFF	TGTGCCAGCAGCCTGTCTAGCGGGCTCTACAATGAGCAGTTCTTC